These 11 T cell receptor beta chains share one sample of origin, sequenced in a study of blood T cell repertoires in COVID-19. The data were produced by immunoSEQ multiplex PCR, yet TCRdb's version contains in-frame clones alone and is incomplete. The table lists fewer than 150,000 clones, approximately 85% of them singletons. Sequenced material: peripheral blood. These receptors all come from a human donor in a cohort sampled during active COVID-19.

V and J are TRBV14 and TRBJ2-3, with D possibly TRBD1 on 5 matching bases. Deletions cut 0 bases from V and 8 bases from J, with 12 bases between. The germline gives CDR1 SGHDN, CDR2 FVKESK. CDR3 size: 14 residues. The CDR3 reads CASSQDRVAGTQYF. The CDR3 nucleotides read TGTGCCAGCAGCCAAGACAGGGTCGCCGGTACGCAGTATTTT.

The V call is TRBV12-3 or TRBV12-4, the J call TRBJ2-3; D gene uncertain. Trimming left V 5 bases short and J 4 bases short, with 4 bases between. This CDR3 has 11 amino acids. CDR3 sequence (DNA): TGTGCCAGCAGTGCGGCAGATACGCAGTATTTT. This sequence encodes CASSAADTQYF.

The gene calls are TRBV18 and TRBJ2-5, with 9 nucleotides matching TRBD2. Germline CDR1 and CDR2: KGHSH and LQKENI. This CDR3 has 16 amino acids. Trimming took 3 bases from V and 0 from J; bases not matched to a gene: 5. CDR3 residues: CASSPLLAGYQETQYF. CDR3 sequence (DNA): TGTGCCAGCTCACCCTTGCTAGCGGGGTACCAAGAGACCCAGTACTTC.

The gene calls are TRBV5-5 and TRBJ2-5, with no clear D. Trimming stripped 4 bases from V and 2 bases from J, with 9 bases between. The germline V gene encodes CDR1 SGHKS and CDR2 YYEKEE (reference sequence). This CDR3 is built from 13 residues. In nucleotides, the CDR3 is TGTGCCAGCAGCACCGGGTATCAAGAGACCCAGTACTTC. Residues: CASSTGYQETQYF.

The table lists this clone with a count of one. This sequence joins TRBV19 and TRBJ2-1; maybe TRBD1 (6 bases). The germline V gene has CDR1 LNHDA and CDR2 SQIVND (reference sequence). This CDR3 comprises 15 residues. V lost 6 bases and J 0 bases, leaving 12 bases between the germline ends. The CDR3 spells CASSGQRSSYNEQFF. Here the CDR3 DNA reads TGTGCCAGTAGCGGACAGAGAAGCTCCTACAATGAGCAGTTCTTC.

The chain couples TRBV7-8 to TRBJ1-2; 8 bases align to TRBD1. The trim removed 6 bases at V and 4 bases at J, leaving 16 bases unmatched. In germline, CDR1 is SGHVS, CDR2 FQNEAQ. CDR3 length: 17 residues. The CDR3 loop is CASSPYLTGATGYGYTF. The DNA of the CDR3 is TGTGCCAGCAGTCCGTACCTGACAGGGGCCACCGGCTATGGCTACACCTTC.

CDR3 sequence reads: CASSFPPHYEQYF. The DNA of the CDR3 is TGTGCCAGCAGCTTTCCCCCCCACTACGAGCAGTACTTC. V gene TRBV5-4 combines with J gene TRBJ2-7, with D unresolved. Looked up from germline, CDR1 is SGHNT and CDR2 is YYREEE (reference sequence). This CDR3 has 13 residues. Trimming removed 2 bases at V and 3 bases at J, with 9 bases between.

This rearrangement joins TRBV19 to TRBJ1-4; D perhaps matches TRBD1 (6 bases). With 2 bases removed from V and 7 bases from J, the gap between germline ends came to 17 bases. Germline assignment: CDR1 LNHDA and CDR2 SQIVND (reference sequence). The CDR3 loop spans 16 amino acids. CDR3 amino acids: CASSIKGRARGEKLFF. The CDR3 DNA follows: TGTGCCAGTAGTATAAAGGGCAGGGCCAGGGGTGAAAAACTGTTTTTT.

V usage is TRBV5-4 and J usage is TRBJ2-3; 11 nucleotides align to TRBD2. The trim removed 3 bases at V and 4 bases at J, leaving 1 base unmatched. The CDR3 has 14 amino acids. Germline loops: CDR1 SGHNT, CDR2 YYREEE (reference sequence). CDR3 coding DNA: TGTGCCAGCAGCTCTAGCGGGAGGCCAGATACGCAGTATTTT. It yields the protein CASSSSGRPDTQYF.

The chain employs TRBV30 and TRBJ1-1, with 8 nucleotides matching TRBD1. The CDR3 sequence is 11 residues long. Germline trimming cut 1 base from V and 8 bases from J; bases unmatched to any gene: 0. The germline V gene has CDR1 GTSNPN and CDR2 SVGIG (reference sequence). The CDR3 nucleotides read TGTGCCTGGAGTGGGGACAGGGAAGCTTTCTTT. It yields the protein CAWSGDREAFF.

The CDR3 is CASSVVRDEQFF. CDR3 DNA: TGCGCCAGCAGTGTGGTCCGGGATGAGCAGTTCTTC. The chain is built from TRBV10-1 and TRBJ2-1; D not resolved. Trimming removed 4 bases from V and 8 bases from J, with 9 bases in between. Germline values: CDR1 WNHNN, CDR2 SYGVQD (reference sequence). CDR3 length: 12 residues.